Listed below are T cell receptor beta chains from one sample, sequenced in a study of CD8 T cells in ankylosing spondylitis. Each CDR3 protein gets one entry after TCRdb re-called the 5' RACE reads with MiXCR. The sample lists some 200,000 distinct CDR3 sequences; roughly 6.6% were seen once. Sequenced input: blood, either unsorted or a sorted T cell fraction (not recorded which). The source is a male donor with ankylosing spondylitis. CDR3s include the opening cysteine and the closing phenylalanine or tryptophan. The D gene is left open where the match is weak. Some rows have no size entry. The others give once, few or many, or a class for an expanded clone.

V: TRBV11-2
D: NA
J: TRBJ2-3
size: many
DNA: TGTGCCAGCAGCGATAAGGCTTACACAGATACGCAGTATTTT
CDR3: CASSDKAYTDTQYF

V: TRBV2
D: NA
J: TRBJ1-2
size: NA
DNA: TGTGCCAGCAGTGAGGGCCGCTTGGCAAACTATGGCTACACCTTC
CDR3: CASSEGRLANYGYTF

V: TRBV6-5
D: NA
J: TRBJ2-5
size: many
DNA: TGTGCCAGCAGTTTGGACGGGGAAGAGACCCAGTACTTC
CDR3: CASSLDGEETQYF

V: TRBV6-1
D: NA
J: TRBJ2-2
size: many
DNA: TGTGCCAGCAGCCTACGATGGGGTACGAACACCGGGGAGCTGTTTTTT
CDR3: CASSLRWGTNTGELFF

V: TRBV4-2
D: TRBD1
J: TRBJ1-1
size: many
DNA: TGTGCCAGCAGCCTGCCGGGACAGATTACTGAAGCTTTCTTT
CDR3: CASSLPGQITEAFF

V: TRBV27
D: NA
J: TRBJ1-1
size: few
DNA: TGTGCCAGCAGTTTGGGGGGGCTAAGCACTGAAGCTTTCTTT
CDR3: CASSLGGLSTEAFF

V: TRBV6-5
D: NA
J: TRBJ2-1
size: many
DNA: TGTGCCAGCAGTTACCCCGTGGGGGAGCAGTTCTTC
CDR3: CASSYPVGEQFF

V: TRBV5-6
D: NA
J: TRBJ2-5
size: many
DNA: TGTGCCAGCAGCCCCGGACTATTCCTAAGAGAGACCCAGTACTTC
CDR3: CASSPGLFLRETQYF

V: TRBV12-3/TRBV12-4
D: NA
J: TRBJ2-7
size: many
DNA: TGTGCCAGCAGTTTTCTAGGAAATCCCTCCGAGCAGTACTTC
CDR3: CASSFLGNPSEQYF

V: TRBV10-1
D: NA
J: TRBJ2-7
size: few
DNA: TGCGCCAGCCAGGACTTGGGGGAGCAGTACTTC
CDR3: CASQDLGEQYF

V: TRBV4-1
D: NA
J: TRBJ2-7
size: many
DNA: TGCGCCAGCAGCCCCGGGGCGGGATTCTACGAGCAGTACTTC
CDR3: CASSPGAGFYEQYF

V: TRBV5-5
D: NA
J: TRBJ2-2
size: NA
DNA: TGTGCCAGCAGCTCCCGGGTTTTGAACACCGGGGAGCTGTTTTTT
CDR3: CASSSRVLNTGELFF

V: TRBV20-1
D: TRBD1
J: TRBJ1-4
size: many
DNA: TGCAGTGCAGAACACAGGGGCCTCAATGAAAAACTGTTTTTT
CDR3: CSAEHRGLNEKLFF

V: TRBV29-1
D: NA
J: TRBJ1-1
size: many
DNA: TGCAGCGTTACGGGTCCGTACGGTGAAGCTTTCTTT
CDR3: CSVTGPYGEAFF

V: TRBV11-2
D: NA
J: TRBJ2-3
size: NA
DNA: TGTGCCAGCAGCCCGACCTACACAGATACGCAGTATTTT
CDR3: CASSPTYTDTQYF

V: TRBV3-1
D: NA
J: TRBJ2-1
size: many
DNA: TGTGCCAGCAGCCAAGTGCCCGGAACATTAGTCGATGAGCAGTTCTTC
CDR3: CASSQVPGTLVDEQFF

V: TRBV15
D: NA
J: TRBJ2-5
size: many
DNA: TGTGCCACCAGCAGAGAAGCGGGCCAAGAGACCCAGTACTTC
CDR3: CATSREAGQETQYF

V: TRBV7-2
D: NA
J: TRBJ2-6
size: few
DNA: TGTGCCAGCACCCTAAACAGGGTTTCTGGGGCCAACGTCCTGACTTTC
CDR3: CASTLNRVSGANVLTF

V: TRBV10-3
D: TRBD2
J: TRBJ2-1
size: many
DNA: TGTGCCATCAGTGAGGCCCCTCCGGCGGGAGTTATGTACAATGAGCAGTTCTTC
CDR3: CAISEAPPAGVMYNEQFF

V: TRBV29-1
D: NA
J: TRBJ2-2
size: few
DNA: TGCAGCGCCCAGGGCGAGGCCGGGGAGCTGTTTTTT
CDR3: CSAQGEAGELFF

V: TRBV15
D: NA
J: TRBJ2-5
size: many
DNA: TGTGCCACCAGCGCAACCAAGACTAGACAAGAGACCCAGTACTTC
CDR3: CATSATKTRQETQYF

V: TRBV28
D: NA
J: TRBJ2-2
size: NA
DNA: TGTGCCAGCACCATCGAAAGCGCGCCCACCGGGGAGCTGTTTTTT
CDR3: CASTIESAPTGELFF

V: TRBV6-5
D: TRBD1
J: TRBJ2-5
size: NA
DNA: TGTGCCAGCAGTTACTCGGGACAGGGCCTAGAGACCCAGTACTTC
CDR3: CASSYSGQGLETQYF

V: TRBV29-1
D: TRBD1
J: TRBJ1-1
size: NA
DNA: TGCAGCGTTACGGGACAGGGTGGTAATAATGAAGCTTTCTTT
CDR3: CSVTGQGGNNEAFF